Sequencing of this T cell receptor (beta chain) was carried out in a study of siplizumab effects on memory and regulatory T cells. Study results and caveats: Siplizumab caused a significant drop in alloreactive sequences traceable to unstimulated CD4+ memory cells. A naive or memory phenotype could not be assigned to roughly 80-96% of the proliferating CD4+ or CD8+ clones. Confirmatory evidence of suppressive function in proliferating siplizumab-culture Tregs was not obtained.

J gave up 5 bases and V 1 base, and 7 bases lay outside the gene matches. Germline CDR1 SGHTA, CDR2 FQGTGA. The CDR3 consists of 15 residues. Comments on this clone: Its cognate antigen is unknown.

Roughly 10^5 TCR templates underwent assay in each sample. Produced via immunoSEQ multiplex PCR; TCRdb's table is partial and in-frame only. Seen here are about 50,000 clones, more than 75% observed once, and the top ten hold roughly 0.37%. V is TRBV7-3 and J is TRBJ2-7, with TRBD2 identical over 8 bases. The receptor's source is a human donor in good health. The sequencing input was naive CD8+ T cells sorted from blood. As DNA, the CDR3 is TGTGCCAGCAGCTTAATGGTAGCGGGATGGAACGAGCAGTACTTC. It codes for CASSLMVAGWNEQYF.